A selection of T cell receptor beta chains follows, all from one sample in a study of T cells in localized non-small cell lung cancer. The data were produced by immunoSEQ multiplex PCR, yet TCRdb's version contains in-frame clones alone and is incomplete. Among 50,000 to 70,000 clones listed, roughly 80% were seen once. The material sequenced was PBMCs, taken before any cancer treatment. The receptors were sampled from a man between 40 and 70 years old with stage II lung adenocarcinoma. Both conserved end residues are part of each CDR3. D genes are given only for firm matches.

j_call,d_call,v_call,cdr3_aa
TRBJ1-3,NA,TRBV19,CASSMMVRSGNTIYF
TRBJ2-7,NA,TRBV6-1,CASSDLGLIYEQYF
TRBJ2-1,TRBD2,TRBV4-1,CASSQGDRIAGVEFF
TRBJ2-1,NA,TRBV5-1,CASSSGDEQFF
TRBJ2-3,NA,TRBV11-3,CASSLGGSTDTQYF
TRBJ2-4,NA,TRBV5-6,CASSSGALVAKNIQYF
TRBJ2-5,NA,TRBV7-3,CASSLLDGETQYF
TRBJ2-2,NA,TRBV6-1,CASSHQGGGELFF
TRBJ1-5,TRBD1,TRBV6-1,CASSEGTGGFQPQHF
TRBJ1-1,NA,TRBV5-1,CASSLEPAGGATEAFF
TRBJ1-5,TRBD1,TRBV15,CATSSKTGVGGKPQHF
TRBJ1-1,NA,TRBV19,CASMGLSKTNTEAFF
TRBJ2-7,NA,TRBV11-3,CASSLEPTYEQYF
TRBJ1-3,NA,TRBV2,CASSGQKGNTIYF
TRBJ2-1,NA,TRBV7-8,CASSTDRNNEQFF
TRBJ1-2,TRBD1,TRBV25-1,CASSASGTGGGYTF
TRBJ2-5,NA,TRBV11-3,CASSLTDMRGETQYF
TRBJ2-1,TRBD1,TRBV9,CASSPTGQDYYNEQFF
TRBJ2-7,NA,TRBV30,CAWSDSAFTYEQYF
TRBJ2-1,TRBD2,TRBV5-6,CASSPLAGGSNEQFF
TRBJ1-5,TRBD1,TRBV27,CASSSSTGFSNQPQHF
TRBJ1-2,NA,TRBV5-1,CASSLVGGGYTF
TRBJ1-2,NA,TRBV27,CASSLSGGVGYTF
TRBJ2-7,TRBD1,TRBV5-1,CASSVNRDRPTYEQYF
TRBJ1-4,NA,TRBV4-3,CASSDSGSQATNEKLFF
TRBJ2-2,TRBD2,TRBV10-1,CARRLAALLGDTGELFF
TRBJ2-5,NA,TRBV10-3,CAISDWTQETQYF
TRBJ2-6,NA,TRBV27,CASSLSAFGANVLTF
TRBJ2-1,TRBD2,TRBV6-5,CASSLAGGSTYNEQFF
TRBJ1-1,TRBD1,TRBV2,CATRTGGNTEAFF
TRBJ2-2,NA,TRBV11-1,CASSLGGIAGSIGELFF
TRBJ2-1,TRBD2,TRBV11-2,CASSPLGGSSYNEQFF
TRBJ2-5,TRBD2,TRBV9,CASSVGSGRETQYF
TRBJ1-1,TRBD1,TRBV5-4,CASSIDRGGEAFF
TRBJ2-7,TRBD2,TRBV6-4,CASSDRLAGPHEQYF
TRBJ2-3,NA,TRBV18,CASSPPTDTQYF
TRBJ2-1,TRBD2,TRBV14,CASSHLGSGTYNEQFF
TRBJ2-1,TRBD2,TRBV9,CASSVAGGYYNEQFF
TRBJ2-7,TRBD1,TRBV5-1,CASSLVPRGQTISYEQYF
TRBJ1-5,NA,TRBV30,CASGGSNQPQHF
TRBJ2-5,TRBD1,TRBV7-3,CASSRGQGRGETQYF
TRBJ2-1,NA,TRBV28,CASRAPSYNEQFF
TRBJ2-2,TRBD2,TRBV10-1,CASSPGLVIRTGELFF
TRBJ2-1,NA,TRBV10-3,CAIMAVNEQFF
TRBJ2-3,NA,TRBV5-1,CASSLRDPRVGDTQYF
TRBJ2-1,NA,TRBV4-1,CASSQGKGRSYNEQFF
TRBJ1-2,TRBD1,TRBV9,CASSVAGGAYYGYTF
TRBJ1-1,NA,TRBV27,CASSRLGRGNTEAFF
TRBJ1-2,NA,TRBV28,CASSFSGGAYGYTF
TRBJ2-1,NA,TRBV11-2,CASSFGLNNEQFF
TRBJ2-7,NA,TRBV19,CASSKGGLSYEQYF
TRBJ2-7,NA,TRBV6-5,CASSYSNSPDGIEQYF
TRBJ2-7,TRBD2,TRBV6-6,CASSYSTSGRDEQYF
TRBJ1-2,NA,TRBV29-1,CSVVGTYRHYGYTF
TRBJ2-1,TRBD2,TRBV19,CASSVEASGSYNEQFF
TRBJ1-4,NA,TRBV7-9,CASSPPGNEKLFF
TRBJ1-6,TRBD1,TRBV30,CAWGGQGYSPLHF
TRBJ2-3,NA,TRBV7-2,CASSRNLPSTDTQYF